A single sample is the source of the 27 T cell receptor beta chains below, sequenced in a study of blood T cells in healthy people across ages (dated by TCRdb to between 2014 and 2017). Preparation of the library involved 5' RACE. Sequencing took place on an Illumina HiSeq 2500. A second PCR of about 6 to 12 cycles was performed with a sample-barcoded 5' primer and a J-beta primer mix. In TCRdb, the public reads were trimmed at Q25 with fastp and aligned with MiXCR, with productive beta chains retained. All rows with the same CDR3 protein become a single entry with the most common DNA and genes. The sample table shows about 1.6 million distinct CDR3 sequences, and approximately 32% are seen once. The ten most abundant clones make up about 10% of the sample. Sequencing was done on a sample of blood. Every receptor here comes from a woman in her twenties or thirties in good health.

This clonotype was detected only a few times. This chain uses TRBV7-6 with TRBJ1-1; 9 bases are shared with TRBD1. Germline V gene sequence: CDR1 SGHVS, CDR2 FNYEAQ. The CDR3 has 11 residues. J gave up 11 bases and V 5 bases, and 3 bases lay outside the gene matches. This CDR3 is CASSPGTGAFF. CDR3 DNA: TGTGCCAGCAGCCCTGGGACAGGGGCTTTCTTT.

Ten or more counts support this clonotype. The V and J genes are TRBV10-3 and TRBJ2-5, with 10 bases identical to TRBD2. The CDR3 runs 16 residues. After removal of 8 bases from V and 3 bases from J, the junction contained 12 bases not matched to a gene. Germline V gene lookup returns CDR1 ENHRY and CDR2 SYGVKD. CDR3 nucleotide sequence: TGTGCCATCGCCCCCGGGACTAGCGCCCGAGAAGAGACCCAGTACTTC. This sequence encodes CAIAPGTSAREETQYF.

This clonotype was counted only a few times. The chain has TRBV29-1 and TRBJ1-5, with 7 positions matching TRBD1. Trimming removed 4 bases from V and 0 bases from J; junction bases left unmatched: 3. This CDR3 is built from 14 residues. In germline, CDR1 is SQVTM, CDR2 ANQGSEA. The CDR3 spells CSVGGQYSNQPQHF. CDR3 DNA sequence: TGCAGCGTTGGGGGACAGTATAGCAATCAGCCCCAGCATTTT. Supplemented by reference TRBV29-1 and TRBJ1-5, the full variable domain reads SAVISQKPSRDICQRGTSLTIQCQVDSQVTMMFWYRQQPGQSLTLIATANQGSEATYESGFVIDKFPISRPNLTFSTLTVSNMSPEDSSIYLCSVGGQYSNQPQHFGDGTRLSIL.

This chain links TRBV6-2 or TRBV6-3 with TRBJ2-5; TRBD2 matches 10 bases. The CDR3 is 19 amino acids. Germline CDR1 MNHEY, CDR2 SVGEGT. The trim removed 6 bases at V and 0 bases at J, leaving 16 bases unmatched. The CDR3 loop is CASRPTLGTSDMYQETQYF. The CDR3 nucleotides are TGTGCCAGCAGACCTACGCTGGGGACTAGCGATATGTACCAAGAGACCCAGTACTTC.

The chain has TRBV3-1 and TRBJ2-7; D possibly corresponds to TRBD2 (5 bases). The CDR3 runs to 16 residues. V dropped 3 bases and J dropped 1 base, with 16 bases sitting between them. Germline assignment: CDR1 LGHDT and CDR2 YNNKEL (reference sequence). CDR3: CASSQESGEPSYEQYF. The CDR3 DNA reads TGTGCCAGCAGCCAGGAAAGCGGAGAGCCTTCCTACGAGCAGTACTTC.

This clonotype was recorded a few times. The genes are TRBV3-1 and TRBJ2-1; 11 positions agree with TRBD2. The J segment lost 7 bases and the V segment lost 3 bases, leaving 8 bases of the junction unmatched. The V gene's germline CDR1 is LGHDT and CDR2 YNNKEL (reference sequence). This CDR3 comprises 16 residues. The chain's CDR3 is CASSQATSGAVNEQFF. The CDR3 region has the DNA TGTGCCAGCAGCCAGGCGACTAGCGGGGCCGTGAATGAGCAGTTCTTC.

The rearrangement links TRBV4-1 to TRBJ1-5; D remains unclear. The CDR3 is made up of 14 amino acids. The ends were cut back, 2 bases at V and 5 bases at J, with 10 bases in the middle. Germline loops: CDR1 MGHRA, CDR2 YSYEKL. CDR3 DNA: TGCGCCAGCAGCCAATACAGCAGCTATCAGCCCCAGCATTTT. Translated, it gives CASSQYSSYQPQHF.

This chain links TRBV5-1 with TRBJ2-1; TRBD2 agrees at 9 bases. Trimming at V came to 0 bases and at J to 4 bases, leaving 5 bases not matched to a gene. Germline lookup yields CDR1 SGHRS and CDR2 YFSETQ. The CDR3 spans 16 residues. The CDR3 here is CASSLDGGGGYNEQFF. The CDR3 DNA is TGCGCCAGCAGCTTGGATGGCGGGGGGGGATACAATGAGCAGTTCTTC.

This clonotype has just a few counts. CDR3 region: CASSLTQADTQYF. DNA for the CDR3: TGTGCCAGCAGCTTAACTCAGGCAGATACGCAGTATTTT. The chain couples TRBV7-9 to TRBJ2-3; D unresolved. The CDR3 has 13 amino acids. Germline values: CDR1 SEHNR, CDR2 FQNEAQ (reference sequence). Trimming took 2 bases from V and 4 from J, leaving 7 bases between them.

The CDR3 DNA is TGTGCCAGCAGTGCGCTGAGAGAGCAGTACTTC. It specifies CASSALREQYF. The chain has TRBV12-3 or TRBV12-4 and TRBJ2-5; D unresolved. V lost 5 bases and J lost 11, with 12 bases in between. This CDR3 region has 11 residues.

In its sample, this clonotype was seen once. This sequence joins TRBV13 and TRBJ2-1, with 8 positions matching TRBD2. The DNA matches TRBJ2-7 better at its end, which makes the J call doubtful. Germline values: CDR1 PRHDT, CDR2 FYEKMQ (reference sequence). The CDR3 sequence is 17 residues long. This CDR3 reads CASSPTAGESSYNEQYF. The CDR3 DNA reads TGTGCCAGCAGCCCAACAGCGGGGGAGAGCTCCTACAATGAGCAGTACTTC.

The rearrangement joins TRBV5-1 to TRBJ2-3; D ambiguous. V lost 4 bases to trimming and J lost 2 bases, with 11 bases between them. The CDR3 sequence is 14 residues long. Per the germline V gene, CDR1 is SGHRS and CDR2 is YFSETQ. Here the CDR3 DNA reads TGCGCCAGCAGCCCCCGTTCCGACACAGATACGCAGTATTTT. It specifies CASSPRSDTDTQYF.

This clonotype was seen a single time. J is TRBJ1-4 and V is TRBV20-1; D remains unclear. The CDR3 sequence is 13 residues long. Trimming shortened V by 1 base and J by 5 bases, and 8 bases separated the two germline ends. Germline loops: CDR1 DFQATT, CDR2 SNEGSKA (reference sequence). The CDR3 sequence: CSARGRQNEKLFF. CDR3 DNA: TGCAGTGCTAGAGGCAGACAAAATGAAAAACTGTTTTTT.

The sample holds a few counts of this clonotype. This chain links TRBV6-1 with TRBJ1-2, with D perhaps matching TRBD1 (6 bases). The CDR3 is made up of 14 amino acids. Germline CDR1 MNHNS, CDR2 SASEGT. Between the trimmed V and J ends, which lost 2 bases and 3 bases, there was a span of 10 bases. The CDR3 loop reads CASSERGADYGYTF. As DNA, the CDR3 is TGTGCCAGCAGTGAACGGGGGGCTGACTATGGCTACACCTTC.

This clonotype appeared once. J is TRBJ1-2 and V is TRBV28; TRBD1 is a possible D gene (5 bases). The V gene lost 5 bases and the J gene lost 8 bases, with 18 bases spanning the gap. This CDR3 is 14 amino acids long. Germline CDR1 reads MDHEN; CDR2 reads SYDVKM. CDR3 in DNA: TGTGCCAGCAGTCCCCCGGACATTGGGTACGGCTACACCTTC. Translating gives CASSPPDIGYGYTF.

The chain joins TRBV10-3 to TRBJ2-5; 11 bases fit TRBD1. The end of the DNA is better explained by TRBJ2-7, so the J call may be wrong. Germline loops: CDR1 ENHRY, CDR2 SYGVKD. The CDR3 totals 12 residues. The CDR3 DNA reads TGTGCCATCAGCGGGACAGGGGGCGAGCAGTACTTC. This gives the protein CAISGTGGEQYF.

This clonotype was picked up a small number of times. This sequence joins TRBV27 and TRBJ2-2; D gene unclear. CDR1 is MNHEY, CDR2 SMNVEV, per germline (reference sequence). Trimming shortened V by 2 bases and J by 1 base, and 5 bases separated the two germline ends. The CDR3 totals 14 residues. DNA of the CDR3: TGTGCCAGCAGTTTACGCTGGAACACCGGGGAGCTGTTTTTT. It translates to CASSLRWNTGELFF.

This CDR3 reads CASSTRGHRRVGYTF. CDR3 coding DNA: TGTGCCAGCAGCACCCGCGGGCATCGCAGGGTTGGCTACACCTTC. The rearrangement links TRBV21-1 to TRBJ1-2; the table's D gene call, TRBD1, was not cross checked with the DNA. TRBV21-1 is recorded as a pseudogene. The CDR3 sequence is 15 residues long.

This rearrangement joins TRBV6-5 to TRBJ2-1; D is perhaps TRBD1 (5 bases). The germline gives CDR1 MNHEY, CDR2 SVGAGI. V was pared by 9 bases and J by 7 bases, with 13 bases between. CDR3 length: 12 amino acids. CDR3 nucleotide sequence: TGTGCCAGGGGCAAGGGGCAGAATGAGCAGTTCTTC. Protein sequence: CARGKGQNEQFF.

V gene TRBV5-1 combines with J gene TRBJ2-5; weak D call: TRBD1 (6 bases). Trimming took 3 bases from V and 0 from J, leaving 12 bases between them. The length of the CDR3 is 15 residues. CDR1 is SGHRS, CDR2 YFSETQ, per germline. CDR3 loop: CASSWGLSYQETQYF. The CDR3 DNA follows: TGCGCCAGCAGCTGGGGGCTCTCGTACCAAGAGACCCAGTACTTC.

The CDR3 DNA reads TGTGCCAGCAGCTTAGATTTGGGGGGCGCAGATACGCAGTATTTT. Translated: CASSLDLGGADTQYF. The gene calls are TRBV7-7 and TRBJ2-3, with D tentatively TRBD1 or TRBD2 (6 bases each). V shed 1 base and J shed 4 bases, with 12 bases lying between them. This CDR3 is 15 amino acids long. Germline lookup yields CDR1 SSHAT and CDR2 FNYEAQ (reference sequence).

The CDR3 spells CASGRFTEKLFF. The CDR3 DNA reads as TGTGCCAGCGGTCGTTTTACGGAAAAACTGTTTTTT. This chain links TRBV12-3 or TRBV12-4 with TRBJ1-4; D is uncertain. V was shortened by 8 bases and J by 8 bases, with 12 bases between the two germline ends. There are 12 residues in the CDR3.

This clonotype was seen a few times. The chain recombines TRBV20-1 with TRBJ2-1; TRBD2 agrees at 11 bases. The CDR3 has 14 residues. The trim removed 5 bases at V and 7 bases at J, leaving 7 bases unmatched. Germline CDR1 is DFQATT and CDR2 is SNEGSKA (reference sequence). CDR3 sequence: CSAPLRTSGNEQFF. For the CDR3, the DNA is TGCAGTGCTCCCCTTCGGACTAGCGGGAATGAGCAGTTCTTC.

The chain recombines TRBV27 with TRBJ2-1; 7 bases match TRBD2. In germline, CDR1 is MNHEY, CDR2 SMNVEV (reference sequence). J was trimmed by 7 bases and V by 6 bases; bases with no gene match: 12. The CDR3 loop spans 15 amino acids. DNA of the CDR3: TGTGCCAGCAGCAAGGCGGGCGGGAGTTGGAATGAGCAGTTCTTC. Translating gives CASSKAGGSWNEQFF.

The chain joins TRBV29-1 to TRBJ1-2, with D maybe TRBD1 (6 bases). The CDR3 contains 14 residues. Trimming left V 6 bases short and J 8 bases short, with 22 bases between. Germline-derived CDR1 and CDR2 are SQVTM and ANQGSEA. The CDR3: CSVSRGTQPAGYTF. In nucleotides, the CDR3 is TGCAGCGTCTCGCGAGGGACACAACCGGCCGGCTACACCTTC.

The chain uses TRBV7-2 and TRBJ2-7, with a weak D call TRBD2 (5 bases). In germline, CDR1 is SGHTA, CDR2 FQGNSA. The length of the CDR3 is 16 residues. V was pared by 1 base and J by 2 bases, with 15 bases between. CDR3 coding DNA: TGTGCCAGCAGCTTAGACATGGGCCGGGGAACCTACGAGCAGTACTTC. Translation gives CASSLDMGRGTYEQYF.

J is TRBJ2-7 and V is TRBV5-1; D might be TRBD2 (6 bases). The CDR3 length is 15 residues. CDR1 is SGHRS and CDR2 is YFSETQ in the germline V gene. The V end lost 4 bases, the J end lost 5 bases, and 19 bases lay between the germline ends. The CDR3 protein is CASSQGLWLGDEQYF. CDR3 nucleotide sequence: TGCGCCAGCAGCCAAGGACTATGGCTAGGTGACGAGCAGTACTTC. Looking up the rest from reference TRBV5-1 and TRBJ2-7 gives the full variable domain: KAGVTQTPRYLIKTRGQQVTLSCSPISGHRSVSWYQQTPGQGLQFLFEYFSETQRNKGNFPGRFSGRQFSNSRSEMNVSTLELGDSALYLCASSQGLWLGDEQYFGPGTRLTVT.